This T cell receptor beta chain emerged from a study of cytomegalovirus exposure and HLA in healthy donors. In germline, CDR1 is SGHNT, CDR2 YYREEE (reference sequence). Germline trimming cut 5 bases from V and 4 bases from J; bases unmatched to any gene: 8. The CDR3 consists of 15 residues. 13 Jbeta primers and 60 Vbeta primers were used for the PCR. Using immunoSEQ multiplex PCR, the repertoire was profiled, and TCRdb retains in-frame clones only, with some absent. This table holds 110,000 to 150,000 clones, around 81% found once. Comment on this clone: Since the CDR3 does not end with the conserved phenylalanine or tryptophan, this likely comes from a read error.

The sequenced sample was PBMCs. The clonotype was recovered from a man aged 35 to 55 in good health and CMV-seropositive. The J gene is TRBJ2-7, the V gene TRBV5-4; 11 bases line up with TRBD2. The CDR3 DNA follows: TGTGCCAGCAGTTATCCCGGGACTAGCGGATACGAGCAGTACTTA. Amino acids: CASSYPGTSGYEQYL.